These 9 T cell receptor beta chains were sequenced from one sample in a study of cytomegalovirus exposure and HLA in healthy donors. The PCR was carried out with 60 Vbeta primers and 13 Jbeta primers. The method was immunoSEQ multiplex PCR; TCRdb's version includes in-frame clones alone and lacks a portion of them. The sample's table shows some 110,000 clones. Sequencing input: PBMCs. These receptors were collected from a man aged 25 to 40 in good health and CMV-seronegative.

The chain carries TRBV6-5 and TRBJ1-5; possibly TRBD1 for D (6 bases). Germline CDR1 MNHEY, CDR2 SVGAGI. V dropped 2 bases and J dropped 0 bases, with 8 bases sitting between them. The CDR3 has 15 residues. As DNA, the CDR3 is TGTGCCAGCAGTTACGACAGGAATAGCAATCAGCCCCAGCATTTT. Protein product: CASSYDRNSNQPQHF.

CDR3 bases: TGTGCCAGCAGTTCTTACGGCGGGGGGCTCTACGAGCAGTACTTC. Amino acid sequence: CASSSYGGGLYEQYF. J is TRBJ2-7 and V is TRBV6-6; the match to TRBD2 covers 8 bases. V dropped 4 bases and J dropped 3; count of bases not matched to a gene: 8. The CDR3 extends over 15 amino acids. Germline assignment: CDR1 MNHNY and CDR2 SVGAGI (reference sequence).

The chain joins TRBV7-2 to TRBJ2-1; TRBD1 matches 7 bases. V was clipped by 5 bases and J by 1 base; unmatched bases: 8. The CDR3 has 16 amino acids. Germline lookup yields CDR1 SGHTA and CDR2 FQGNSA. The CDR3 region is CASSQRTGGSYNEQFF. In DNA form, the CDR3 reads TGTGCCAGCAGCCAGAGGACAGGTGGTTCCTACAATGAGCAGTTCTTC.

The J gene is TRBJ2-7, the V gene TRBV11-2; 9 bases map to TRBD2. V gave up 1 base and J gave up 4 bases; unmatched junction bases: 5. CDR1 and CDR2 from the germline V gene are SGHAT and FQNNGV. The CDR3 is made up of 15 amino acids. CDR3 region: CASSLASSGAYEQYF. Written as DNA, the CDR3 is TGTGCCAGCAGCTTAGCGTCTAGCGGGGCGTACGAGCAGTACTTC.

The CDR3 sequence is CASSLIGGGNEQFF. The CDR3 coding sequence is TGCGCCAGCAGCTTGATCGGGGGGGGGAATGAGCAGTTCTTC. The chain employs TRBV5-1 and TRBJ2-1, with 8 nucleotides matching TRBD2. Germline V gene lookup returns CDR1 SGHRS and CDR2 YFSETQ. V shed 1 base and J 7 bases; nucleotides not matched to a gene: 4. CDR3 length: 14 residues.

The rearrangement uses TRBV4-1 and TRBJ2-1, with 8 bases fitting TRBD1. Germline CDR1 MGHRA, CDR2 YSYEKL. The CDR3 is 14 amino acids. V dropped 6 bases and J dropped 4; count of bases not matched to a gene: 5. The CDR3 nucleotides are TGCGCCAGCAGTGATCGGACAGGGTACAATGAGCAGTTCTTC. Amino acids: CASSDRTGYNEQFF.

The chain carries TRBV7-8 and TRBJ1-2; 10 bases line up with TRBD1. V was clipped by 5 bases and J by 2 bases; unmatched bases: 11. CDR1 and CDR2 from the germline V gene are SGHVS and FQNEAQ. This CDR3 region has 17 residues. The CDR3 loop is CASSPRQGAPSNYGYTF. The CDR3 DNA is TGTGCCAGCAGCCCGAGACAGGGGGCGCCTTCAAACTATGGCTACACCTTC.

The rearrangement joins TRBV5-5 to TRBJ2-5; the D gene is possibly TRBD1 (5 bases). This CDR3 has 15 amino acids. Germline V lookup: CDR1 SGHKS, CDR2 YYEKEE (reference sequence). V shed 1 base and J shed 0 bases, with 10 bases lying between them. CDR3 protein: CASSLNPGYQETQYF. CDR3 bases: TGTGCCAGCAGCTTGAATCCAGGGTACCAAGAGACCCAGTACTTC. Variable domain in full (rest from reference TRBV5-5 and TRBJ2-5): DAGVTQSPTHLIKTRGQQVTLRCSPISGHKSVSWYQQVLGQGPQFIFQYYEKEERGRGNFPDRFSARQFPNYSSELNVNALLLGDSALYLCASSLNPGYQETQYFGPGTRLLVL.

The genes are TRBV5-6 and TRBJ2-3; D is uncertain. With 2 bases removed from V and 4 bases from J, the gap between germline ends came to 8 bases. Germline CDR1 SGHDT, CDR2 YYEEEE. The CDR3 is 13 amino acids. The chain's CDR3 is CASSFRVSDTQYF. CDR3 nucleotide sequence: TGTGCCAGCAGCTTTAGAGTCTCAGATACGCAGTATTTT.